Presented here are 20 T cell receptor beta chains from one specimen sequenced in a study of T cell repertoires in cytomegalovirus infection. One entry per CDR3 protein results from TCRdb running MiXCR on the reads. The data show some 920,000 distinct CDR3 sequences, around 32% seen once. Their cognate antigens are unknown. The sequencing here drew on cultured CD8+ T cells from PBMCs, taken from culture after CMV antigen stimulation. These receptor sequences come from a human donor in good health (CMV status not recorded). Some clones in this sample may be carry-over from other donors' samples.

As regards this clonotype: This could be a read error, since a much larger clone is one nucleotide away. The chain combines TRBV12-5 with TRBJ2-2; D gene uncertain. V dropped 4 bases and J dropped 0 bases, with 0 bases sitting between them. Germline V gene data show CDR1 as LGHNT and CDR2 as FRNRAP. The length of the CDR3 is 12 residues. CDR3 nucleotide sequence: TGTGCTAGTGGTTCGAACACCGGGGAGCTGTTTTTT. It encodes CASGSNTGELFF.

V gene TRBV28 combines with J gene TRBJ1-1; tentatively, D is TRBD1 (5 bases). The CDR3 loop spans 18 amino acids. Trimming cost V 6 bases and J 0 bases, with 23 bases left between them. The germline V gene has CDR1 MDHEN and CDR2 SYDVKM. For the CDR3, the DNA is TGTGCCAGCAGCATCCTGGCCGAAGTAGGGACGATGAACACTGAAGCTTTCTTT. Translated, it gives CASSILAEVGTMNTEAFF.

This clonotype showed up just a few times. The V gene is TRBV12-5, the J gene TRBJ2-2; TRBD2 matches at 9 bases. Germline V CDR1 and CDR2: LGHNT, FRNRAP. The CDR3 spans 18 residues. Trimming at V came to 7 bases and at J to 1 base, leaving 13 bases not matched to a gene. Here the CDR3 reads CASAFVLASGVNTGELFF. The CDR3 nucleotides read TGTGCTAGTGCTTTCGTATTGGCTAGCGGGGTGAACACCGGGGAGCTGTTTTTT.

This clonotype was seen many times. The chain has TRBV27 and TRBJ2-3; D gene ambiguous. The V gene's germline CDR1 is MNHEY and CDR2 SMNVEV (reference sequence). Between the trimmed V and J ends, which lost 5 bases and 2 bases, there was a span of 20 bases. The CDR3 extends over 17 amino acids. CDR3 nucleotides: TGTGCCAGCAGTCCATTAGGTAACACGGCCCTCACAGATACGCAGTATTTT. Its translation: CASSPLGNTALTDTQYF.

A few counts support this clonotype. The V and J genes are TRBV10-3 and TRBJ2-7; perhaps D is TRBD1 or TRBD2 (5 bases each). From germline, CDR1 is ENHRY and CDR2 SYGVKD. The CDR3 is made up of 12 amino acids. V was cut by 3 bases and J by 4 bases, with 7 bases left in between. The CDR3 sequence is CAISDREYEQYV. CDR3 coding DNA: TGTGCCATCAGTGACAGGGAGTACGAGCAGTACGTC.

This clonotype was recorded a few times. The chain links TRBV6-5 to TRBJ2-1; no clear D gene. CDR1 is MNHEY and CDR2 is SVGAGI in the germline V gene. The V end was cut by 5 bases, the J end by 0 bases, with 11 bases between. This CDR3 comprises 15 residues. DNA of the CDR3: TGTGCCAGCAGTACGTCCCCGAGCTCCTACAATGAGCAGTTCTTC. Encoded protein: CASSTSPSSYNEQFF.

The V call is TRBV7-9, the J call TRBJ2-3; 8 bases fit TRBD2. V lost 7 bases and J lost 5; bases outside the gene matches: 14. Looked up from germline, CDR1 is SEHNR and CDR2 is FQNEAQ (reference sequence). CDR3 length equals 16 residues. DNA for the CDR3: TGTGCCAGCATCACTCGGCGGTCGGGGGGGTTAGATACGCAGTATTTT. This sequence encodes CASITRRSGGLDTQYF.

This clonotype was counted a few times. This rearrangement joins TRBV7-2 to TRBJ1-2; D possibly corresponds to TRBD1 (5 bases). The germline V gene encodes CDR1 SGHTA and CDR2 FQGNSA. V gave up 1 base and J gave up 4 bases, with 19 bases separating them. This CDR3 is built from 17 residues. The DNA of the CDR3 is TGTGCCAGCAGCTTAGGGCGGGGTGGAGGGGTGGCCTATGGCTACACCTTC. The encoded protein is CASSLGRGGGVAYGYTF.

This sequence joins TRBV15 and TRBJ2-1; possibly TRBD2 for D (5 bases). The CDR3 consists of 17 residues. The V end was cut by 4 bases, the J end by 3 bases, with 19 bases between. CDR1 is LNHNV and CDR2 is YYDKDF in the germline V gene (reference sequence). CDR3: CATSTSPERTLYNEQFF. In DNA form, the CDR3 reads TGTGCCACCAGCACTAGCCCGGAGCGGACCCTCTACAATGAGCAGTTCTTC.

This clonotype was seen more than once but under ten times. V usage is TRBV6-2 or TRBV6-3 and J usage is TRBJ2-5; no definite D call. The CDR3 has 10 residues. Trimming stripped 8 bases from V and 5 bases from J, with 6 bases between. The V gene's germline CDR1 is MNHEY and CDR2 SVGEGT. Here the CDR3 DNA reads TGTGCCAGCGGGTTGGAGACCCAGTACTTC. It is translated as CASGLETQYF.

This clonotype was detected many times. The J gene is TRBJ2-3, the V gene TRBV28; the D gene is possibly TRBD1 (7 bases). Germline assignment: CDR1 MDHEN and CDR2 SYDVKM. V was trimmed by 7 bases and J by 3 bases, leaving 14 bases between them. CDR3 length: 14 residues. The CDR3 reads CASTQGGWTDTQYF. For the CDR3, the DNA is TGTGCCAGCACCCAGGGGGGTTGGACAGATACGCAGTATTTT.

The V and J genes are TRBV7-9 and TRBJ1-5; D possibly corresponds to TRBD1 (5 bases). Germline CDR1 SEHNR, CDR2 FQNEAQ (reference sequence). V was clipped by 6 bases and J by 2 bases, with 11 bases between them. The CDR3 is made up of 14 amino acids. The CDR3 nucleotides are TGTGCCAGCAGTGGGGCCATCGGCAATCAGCCCCAGCATTTT. Encoded protein: CASSGAIGNQPQHF.

This chain uses TRBV12-3 or TRBV12-4 with TRBJ2-5, with 8 bases fitting TRBD2. The ends lost 6 bases at V and 9 bases at J; junction bases unmatched: 15. The CDR3 consists of 15 residues. This CDR3 is CASSSLWTSNLPQYF. In DNA, the CDR3 is TGTGCCAGCAGCTCCCTTTGGACTAGCAACTTACCCCAGTACTTC.

The chain combines TRBV6-5 with TRBJ2-2; TRBD1 is a possible D gene (6 bases). V lost 0 bases to trimming and J lost 6 bases, with 20 bases between them. The CDR3 sequence is 18 residues long. Germline V CDR1 and CDR2: MNHEY, SVGAGI. The CDR3 protein is CASSYSIGVTGFPGELFF. The CDR3 coding sequence is TGTGCCAGCAGTTACTCGATAGGGGTAACAGGGTTTCCCGGGGAGCTGTTTTTT.

The chain joins TRBV11-3 to TRBJ2-2; maybe TRBD1 (6 bases). The CDR3 length is 14 residues. Germline lookup yields CDR1 SGHNT and CDR2 YENEEA. The V end was cut by 5 bases, the J end by 3 bases, with 10 bases between. CDR3 protein: CASSKNRDTGELFF. The DNA of the CDR3 is TGTGCCAGCAGCAAAAACAGGGACACCGGGGAGCTGTTTTTT.

This clonotype was detected many times. The chain couples TRBV7-8 to TRBJ2-3; D gene ambiguous. The CDR3 extends over 15 amino acids. Germline V lookup: CDR1 SGHVS, CDR2 FQNEAQ. The V and J ends lost 5 bases and 6 bases respectively, with 18 bases between them. This CDR3 reads CASSLGGQYGDTQYF. In nucleotides, the CDR3 is TGTGCCAGCAGCCTAGGCGGCCAGTATGGGGATACGCAGTATTTT.

This clonotype has just a few counts. DNA for the CDR3: TGCGCCAGCAGCACCGCGGACGGATACGAGCAGTACTTC. It yields the protein CASSTADGYEQYF. The chain is built from TRBV5-1 and TRBJ2-7; no definite D call. The CDR3 runs 13 residues. Deletions cut 4 bases from V and 4 bases from J, with 12 bases between. CDR1 is SGHRS, CDR2 YFSETQ, per germline.

The chain joins TRBV27 to TRBJ1-1; D remains unclear. CDR3 length equals 14 residues. V was clipped by 6 bases and J by 3 bases, with 14 bases between them. Germline V lookup: CDR1 MNHEY, CDR2 SMNVEV (reference sequence). In nucleotides, the CDR3 is TGTGCCAGCAGAATAGGCGTGGCTGACACTGAAGCTTTCTTT. This codes for CASRIGVADTEAFF.

The chain combines TRBV2 with TRBJ2-1, with D unclear. The CDR3 sequence is 11 residues long. Looked up from germline, CDR1 is SNHLY and CDR2 is FYNNEI. V gave up 9 bases and J gave up 4 bases, with 7 bases separating them. The CDR3 DNA follows: TGTGCCAGGGTCGCATACAATGAGCAGTTCTTC. It codes for CARVAYNEQFF.

This clonotype occurred a few times. The V and J genes are TRBV19 and TRBJ2-1, with 8 bases fitting TRBD2. The length of the CDR3 is 15 residues. Germline V gene data show CDR1 as LNHDA and CDR2 as SQIVND (reference sequence). The V and J ends lost 6 bases and 7 bases, in that order; junction bases with no gene match: 11. CDR3 bases: TGTGCCAGTAGCCCCGGGGGGGGGGGCTGGAATGAGCAGTTCTTC. This gives the protein CASSPGGGGWNEQFF.